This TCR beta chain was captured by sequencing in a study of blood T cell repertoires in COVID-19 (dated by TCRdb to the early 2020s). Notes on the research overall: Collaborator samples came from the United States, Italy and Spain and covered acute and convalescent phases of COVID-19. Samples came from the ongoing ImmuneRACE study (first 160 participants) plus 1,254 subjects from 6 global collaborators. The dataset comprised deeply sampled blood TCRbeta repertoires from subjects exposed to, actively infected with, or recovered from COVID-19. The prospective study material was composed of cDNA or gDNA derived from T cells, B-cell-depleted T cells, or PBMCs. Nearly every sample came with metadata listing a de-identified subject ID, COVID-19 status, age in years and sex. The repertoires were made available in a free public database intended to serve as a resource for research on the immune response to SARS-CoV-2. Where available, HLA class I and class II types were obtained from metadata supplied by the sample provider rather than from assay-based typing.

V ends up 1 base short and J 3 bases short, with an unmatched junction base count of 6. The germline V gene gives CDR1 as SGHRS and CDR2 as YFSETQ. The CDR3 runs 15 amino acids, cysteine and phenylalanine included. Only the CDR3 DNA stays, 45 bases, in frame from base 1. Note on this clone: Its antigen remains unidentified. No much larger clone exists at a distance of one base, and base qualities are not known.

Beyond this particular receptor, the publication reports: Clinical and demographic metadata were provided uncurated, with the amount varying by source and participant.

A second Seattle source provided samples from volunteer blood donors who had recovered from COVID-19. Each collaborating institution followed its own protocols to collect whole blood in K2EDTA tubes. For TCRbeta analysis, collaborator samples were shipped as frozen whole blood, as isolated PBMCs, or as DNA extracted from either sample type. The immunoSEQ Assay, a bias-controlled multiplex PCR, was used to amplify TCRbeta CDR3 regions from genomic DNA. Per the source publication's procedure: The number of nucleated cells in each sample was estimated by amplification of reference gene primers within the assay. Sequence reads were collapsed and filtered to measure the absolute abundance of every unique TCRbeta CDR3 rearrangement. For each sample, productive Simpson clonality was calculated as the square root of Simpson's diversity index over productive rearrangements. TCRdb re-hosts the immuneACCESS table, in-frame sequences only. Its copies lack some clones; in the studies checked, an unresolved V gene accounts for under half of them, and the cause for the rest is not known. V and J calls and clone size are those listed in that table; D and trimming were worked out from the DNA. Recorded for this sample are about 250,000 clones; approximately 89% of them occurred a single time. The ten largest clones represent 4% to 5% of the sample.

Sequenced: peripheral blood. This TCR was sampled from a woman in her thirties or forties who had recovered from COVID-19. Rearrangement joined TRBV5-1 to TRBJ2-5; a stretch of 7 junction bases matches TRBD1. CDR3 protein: CASSLRAGGEETQYF. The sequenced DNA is TGCGCCAGCAGCTTGCGGGCAGGGGGTGAAGAGACCCAGTACTTC.